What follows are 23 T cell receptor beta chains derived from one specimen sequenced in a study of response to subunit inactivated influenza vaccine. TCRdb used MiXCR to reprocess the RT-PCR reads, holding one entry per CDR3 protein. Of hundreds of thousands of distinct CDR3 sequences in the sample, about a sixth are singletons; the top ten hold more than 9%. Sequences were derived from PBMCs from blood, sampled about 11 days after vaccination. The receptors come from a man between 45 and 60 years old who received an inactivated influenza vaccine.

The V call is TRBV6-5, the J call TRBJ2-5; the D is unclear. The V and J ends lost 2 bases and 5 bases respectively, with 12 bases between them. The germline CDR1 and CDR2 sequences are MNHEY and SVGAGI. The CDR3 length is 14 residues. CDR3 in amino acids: CASSYSLVGETQYF. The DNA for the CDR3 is TGTGCCAGCAGTTACAGTTTAGTAGGGGAGACCCAGTACTTC.

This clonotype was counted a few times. CDR3 nucleotide sequence: TGTGCCAGCAGTTACTCAAGGGGCGGTTTCTACGAGCAGTACTTC. This codes for CASSYSRGGFYEQYF. The chain carries TRBV6-5 and TRBJ2-7, with TRBD1 as a possible D gene (5 bases). V was clipped by 0 bases and J by 3 bases, with 12 bases between them. Germline loops: CDR1 MNHEY, CDR2 SVGAGI. This CDR3 spans 15 amino acids.

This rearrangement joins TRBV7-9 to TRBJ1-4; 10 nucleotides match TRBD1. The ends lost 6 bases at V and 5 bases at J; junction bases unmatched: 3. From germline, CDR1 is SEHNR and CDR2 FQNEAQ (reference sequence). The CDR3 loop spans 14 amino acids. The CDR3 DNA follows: TGTGCCAGCAGTTGGGACAGGGGAAATGAAAAACTGTTTTTT. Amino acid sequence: CASSWDRGNEKLFF.

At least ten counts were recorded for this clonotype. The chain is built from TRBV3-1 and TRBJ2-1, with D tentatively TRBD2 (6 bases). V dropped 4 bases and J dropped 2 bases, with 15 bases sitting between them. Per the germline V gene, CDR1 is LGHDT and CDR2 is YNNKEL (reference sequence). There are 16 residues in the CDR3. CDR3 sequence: CASSPYFGGAYNEQFF. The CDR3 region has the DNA TGTGCCAGCAGCCCTTACTTTGGAGGGGCCTACAATGAGCAGTTCTTC.

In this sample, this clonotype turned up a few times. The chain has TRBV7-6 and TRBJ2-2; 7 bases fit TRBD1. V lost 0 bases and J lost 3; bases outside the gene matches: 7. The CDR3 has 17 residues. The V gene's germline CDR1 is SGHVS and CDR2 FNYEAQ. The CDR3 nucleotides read TGTGCCAGCAGCTTAGCTCCGACAGGGACCTACACCGGGGAGCTGTTTTTT. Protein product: CASSLAPTGTYTGELFF.

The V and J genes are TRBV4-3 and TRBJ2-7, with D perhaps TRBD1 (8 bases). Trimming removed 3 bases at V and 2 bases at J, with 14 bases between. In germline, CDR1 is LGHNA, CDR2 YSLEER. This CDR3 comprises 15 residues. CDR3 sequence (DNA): TGCGCCAGCAGCCAGGACAGGGAGGGCACCTACGAGCAGTACTTC. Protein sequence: CASSQDREGTYEQYF.

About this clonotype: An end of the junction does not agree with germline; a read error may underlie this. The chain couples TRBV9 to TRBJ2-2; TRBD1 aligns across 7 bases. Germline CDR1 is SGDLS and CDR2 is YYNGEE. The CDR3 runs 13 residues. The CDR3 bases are TGTGCCTCCGACAGGGCTAACAACGGGGAGCTGTTTTTT. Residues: CASDRANNGELFF.

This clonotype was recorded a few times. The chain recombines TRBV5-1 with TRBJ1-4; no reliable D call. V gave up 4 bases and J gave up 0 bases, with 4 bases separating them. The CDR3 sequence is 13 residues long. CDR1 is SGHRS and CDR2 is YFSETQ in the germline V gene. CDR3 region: CASSGTTNEKLFF. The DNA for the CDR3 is TGCGCCAGCAGCGGAACAACTAATGAAAAACTGTTTTTT. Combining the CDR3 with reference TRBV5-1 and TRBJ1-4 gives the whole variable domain KAGVTQTPRYLIKTRGQQVTLSCSPISGHRSVSWYQQTPGQGLQFLFEYFSETQRNKGNFPGRFSGRQFSNSRSEMNVSTLELGDSALYLCASSGTTNEKLFFGSGTQLSVL.

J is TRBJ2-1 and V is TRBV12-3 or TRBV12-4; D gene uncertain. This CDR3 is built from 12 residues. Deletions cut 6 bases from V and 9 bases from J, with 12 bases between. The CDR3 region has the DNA TGTGCCAGCAGCTATTCGCGGCTTGAGCAGTTCTTC. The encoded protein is CASSYSRLEQFF.

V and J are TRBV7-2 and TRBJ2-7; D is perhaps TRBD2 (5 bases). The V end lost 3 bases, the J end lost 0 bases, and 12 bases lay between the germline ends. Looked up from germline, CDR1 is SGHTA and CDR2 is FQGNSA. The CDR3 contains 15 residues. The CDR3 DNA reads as TGTGCCAGCAGCTTGGATAACGGGAACTCCTACGAGCAGTACTTC. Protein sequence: CASSLDNGNSYEQYF.

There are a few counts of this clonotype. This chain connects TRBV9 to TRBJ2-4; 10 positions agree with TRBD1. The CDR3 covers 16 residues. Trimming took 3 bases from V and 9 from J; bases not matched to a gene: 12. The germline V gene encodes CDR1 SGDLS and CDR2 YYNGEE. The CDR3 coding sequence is TGTGCCAGCAGCGGCACGGGACAGGGGTGGCAAGGCATTCAGTACTTC. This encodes CASSGTGQGWQGIQYF. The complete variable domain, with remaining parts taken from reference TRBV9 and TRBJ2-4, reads DSGVTQTPKHLITATGQRVTLRCSPRSGDLSVYWYQQSLDQGLQFLIQYYNGEERAKGNILERFSAQQFPDLHSELNLSSLELGDSALYFCASSGTGQGWQGIQYFGAGTRLSVL.

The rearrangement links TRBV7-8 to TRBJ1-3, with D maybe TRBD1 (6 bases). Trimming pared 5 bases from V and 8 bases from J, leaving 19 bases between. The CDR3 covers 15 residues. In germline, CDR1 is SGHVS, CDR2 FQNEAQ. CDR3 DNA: TGTGCCAGCAGCCCTAAAGGACAGTCGGTAGACACCATATATTTT. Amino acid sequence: CASSPKGQSVDTIYF.

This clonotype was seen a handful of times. The CDR3 bases are TGTGCCAGCAGCCCACTTGGTTCCTCCTACAATGAGCAGTTCTTC. Its protein product is CASSPLGSSYNEQFF. The V call is TRBV7-2, the J call TRBJ2-1; the D is unclear. V was shortened by 5 bases and J by 0 bases, with 11 bases between the two germline ends. The CDR3 covers 15 residues. Germline V gene lookup returns CDR1 SGHTA and CDR2 FQGNSA. The entire variable domain, with the rest obtained from reference TRBV7-2 and TRBJ2-1, is as follows: GAGVSQSPSNKVTEKGKDVELRCDPISGHTALYWYRQSLGQGLEFLIYFQGNSAPDKSGLPSDRFSAERTGGSVSTLTIQRTQQEDSAVYLCASSPLGSSYNEQFFGPGTRLTVL.

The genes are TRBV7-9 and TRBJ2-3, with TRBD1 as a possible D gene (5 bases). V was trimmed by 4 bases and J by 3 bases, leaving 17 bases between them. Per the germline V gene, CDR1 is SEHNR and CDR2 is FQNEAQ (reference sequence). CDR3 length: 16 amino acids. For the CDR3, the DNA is TGTGCCAGCAGCTCGAATCAGGGATTTTTTACAGATACGCAGTATTTT. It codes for CASSSNQGFFTDTQYF.

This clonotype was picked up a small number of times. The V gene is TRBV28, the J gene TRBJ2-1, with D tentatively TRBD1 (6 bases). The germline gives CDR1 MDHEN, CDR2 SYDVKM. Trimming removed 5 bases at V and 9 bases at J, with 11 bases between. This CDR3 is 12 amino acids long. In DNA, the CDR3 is TGTGCCAGCAGTCCCAGGGGAGCTGAGCAGTTCTTC. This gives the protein CASSPRGAEQFF.

CDR3 nucleotide sequence: TGCGCCAGCAGCTGGACAGGATTTGGGGGCAATCAGCCCCAGCATTTT. Protein: CASSWTGFGGNQPQHF. V usage is TRBV4-1 and J usage is TRBJ1-5, with TRBD1 matching 7 bases. The CDR3 has 16 residues. With V trimmed by 5 bases and J by 2 bases, 9 bases remained unmatched. Germline V gene data show CDR1 as MGHRA and CDR2 as YSYEKL.

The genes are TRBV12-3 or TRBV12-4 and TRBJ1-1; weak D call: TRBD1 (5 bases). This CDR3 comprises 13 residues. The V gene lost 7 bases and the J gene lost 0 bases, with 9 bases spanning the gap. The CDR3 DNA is TGTGCCAGCACCTCGACAGTGAACACTGAAGCTTTCTTT. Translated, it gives CASTSTVNTEAFF.

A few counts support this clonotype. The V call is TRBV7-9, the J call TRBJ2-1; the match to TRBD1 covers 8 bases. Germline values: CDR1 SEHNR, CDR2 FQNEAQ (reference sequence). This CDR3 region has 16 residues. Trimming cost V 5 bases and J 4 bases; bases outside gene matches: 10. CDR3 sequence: CASSPPPRTGYNEQFF. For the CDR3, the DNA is TGTGCCAGCAGCCCCCCCCCGCGGACAGGGTACAATGAGCAGTTCTTC.

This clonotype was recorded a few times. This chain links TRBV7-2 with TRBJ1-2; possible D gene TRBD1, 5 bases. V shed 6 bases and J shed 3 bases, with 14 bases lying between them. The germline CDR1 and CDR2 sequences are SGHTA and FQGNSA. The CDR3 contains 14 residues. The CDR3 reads CASSSAAGHYGYTF. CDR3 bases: TGTGCCAGCAGTTCGGCCGCGGGGCACTATGGCTACACCTTC.

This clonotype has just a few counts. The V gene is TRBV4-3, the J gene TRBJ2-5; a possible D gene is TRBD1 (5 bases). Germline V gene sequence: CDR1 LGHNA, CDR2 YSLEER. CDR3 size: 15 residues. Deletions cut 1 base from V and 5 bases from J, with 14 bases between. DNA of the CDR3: TGCGCCAGCAGCCAAGTCGTGGGGCGCGCGGAGACCCAGTACTTC. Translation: CASSQVVGRAETQYF.

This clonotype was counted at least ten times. The CDR3 here is CASSPTSGSYEQYF. The CDR3 DNA reads TGTGCCAGCAGTCCGACTAGCGGGAGTTACGAGCAGTACTTC. The chain has TRBV6-2 or TRBV6-3 and TRBJ2-7, with TRBD2 matching 12 bases. The CDR3 spans 14 residues. Germline CDR1 is MNHEY and CDR2 is SVGEGT. Trimming cost V 5 bases and J 4 bases; bases outside gene matches: 3.

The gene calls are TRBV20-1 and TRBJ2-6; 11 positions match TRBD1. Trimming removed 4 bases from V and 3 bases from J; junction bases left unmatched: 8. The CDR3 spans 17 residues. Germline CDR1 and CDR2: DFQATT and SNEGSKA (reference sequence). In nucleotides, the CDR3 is TGCAGTGCTAAGGACAGGGGGCGTGAATTTGGGGCCAACGTCCTGACTTTC. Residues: CSAKDRGREFGANVLTF.

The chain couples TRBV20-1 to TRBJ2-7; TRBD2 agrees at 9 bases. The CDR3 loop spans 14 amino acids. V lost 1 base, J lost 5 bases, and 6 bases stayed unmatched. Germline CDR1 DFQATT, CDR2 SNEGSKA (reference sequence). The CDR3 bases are TGCAGTGCTAGAGCCGCTAGCGGGATCGACGAGCAGTACTTC. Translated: CSARAASGIDEQYF.